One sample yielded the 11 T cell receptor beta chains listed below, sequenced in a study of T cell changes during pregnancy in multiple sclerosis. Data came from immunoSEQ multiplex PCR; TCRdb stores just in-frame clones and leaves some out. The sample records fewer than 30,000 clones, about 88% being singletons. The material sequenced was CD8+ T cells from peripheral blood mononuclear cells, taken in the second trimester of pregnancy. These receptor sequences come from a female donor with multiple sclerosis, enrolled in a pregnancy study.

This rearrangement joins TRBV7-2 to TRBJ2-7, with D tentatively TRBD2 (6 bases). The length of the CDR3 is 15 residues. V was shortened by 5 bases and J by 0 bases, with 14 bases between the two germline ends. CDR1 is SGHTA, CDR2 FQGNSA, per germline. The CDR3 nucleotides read TGTGCCAGCAGCCCAGTGGGGGGACCCTCCTACGAGCAGTACTTC. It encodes CASSPVGGPSYEQYF.

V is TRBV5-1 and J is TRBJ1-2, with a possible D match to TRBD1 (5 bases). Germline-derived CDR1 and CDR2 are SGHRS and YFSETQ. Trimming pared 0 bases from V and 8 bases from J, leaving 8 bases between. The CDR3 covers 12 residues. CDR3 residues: CASSLEGYGYTF. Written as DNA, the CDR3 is TGCGCCAGCAGCTTGGAGGGGTACGGCTACACCTTC.

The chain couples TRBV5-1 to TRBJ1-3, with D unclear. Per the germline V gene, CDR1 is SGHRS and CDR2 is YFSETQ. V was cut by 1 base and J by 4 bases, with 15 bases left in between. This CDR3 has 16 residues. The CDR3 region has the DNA TGCGCCAGCAGCTTGTATGTCGGAGGGTTCGGAAACACCATATATTTT. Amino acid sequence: CASSLYVGGFGNTIYF.

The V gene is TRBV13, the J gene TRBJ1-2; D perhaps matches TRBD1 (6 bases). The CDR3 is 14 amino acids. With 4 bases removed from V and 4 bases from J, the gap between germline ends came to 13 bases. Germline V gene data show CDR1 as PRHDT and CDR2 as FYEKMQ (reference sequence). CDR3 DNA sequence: TGTGCCAGCAGCTCCGCGACAGGTGGCTATGGCTACACCTTC. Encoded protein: CASSSATGGYGYTF.

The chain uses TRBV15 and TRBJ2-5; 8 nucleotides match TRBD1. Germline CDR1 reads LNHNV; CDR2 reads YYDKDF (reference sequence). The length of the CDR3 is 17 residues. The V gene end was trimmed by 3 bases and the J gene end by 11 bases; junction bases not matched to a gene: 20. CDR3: CATSSGQGWFTSLEQYF. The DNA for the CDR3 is TGTGCCACCAGCAGTGGACAGGGATGGTTTACTAGCTTAGAGCAGTACTTC.

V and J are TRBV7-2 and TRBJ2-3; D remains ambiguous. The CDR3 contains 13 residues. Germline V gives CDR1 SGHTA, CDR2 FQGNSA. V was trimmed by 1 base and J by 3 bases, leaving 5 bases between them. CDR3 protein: CASSLVTTDTQYF. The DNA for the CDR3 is TGTGCCAGCAGCTTAGTCACAACAGATACGCAGTATTTT.

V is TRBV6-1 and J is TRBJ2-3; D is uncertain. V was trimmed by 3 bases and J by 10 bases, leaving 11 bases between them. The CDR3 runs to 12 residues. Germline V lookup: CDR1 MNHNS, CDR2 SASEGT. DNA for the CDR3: TGTGCCAGCAGTGATGGGCAGTTACCGCAGTATTTT. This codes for CASSDGQLPQYF.

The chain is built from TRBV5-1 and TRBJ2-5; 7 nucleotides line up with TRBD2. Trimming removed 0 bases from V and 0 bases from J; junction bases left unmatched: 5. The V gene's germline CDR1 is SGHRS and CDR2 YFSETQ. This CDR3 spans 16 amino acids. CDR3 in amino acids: CASSLEGLVYQETQYF. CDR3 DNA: TGCGCCAGCAGCTTGGAAGGACTAGTGTACCAAGAGACCCAGTACTTC.

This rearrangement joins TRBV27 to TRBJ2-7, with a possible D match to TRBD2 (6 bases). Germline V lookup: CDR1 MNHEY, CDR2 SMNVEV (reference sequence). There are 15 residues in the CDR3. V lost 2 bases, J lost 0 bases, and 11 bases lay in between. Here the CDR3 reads CASSLVAGSSYEQYF. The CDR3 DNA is TGTGCCAGCAGTTTAGTGGCGGGAAGCTCCTACGAGCAGTACTTC.

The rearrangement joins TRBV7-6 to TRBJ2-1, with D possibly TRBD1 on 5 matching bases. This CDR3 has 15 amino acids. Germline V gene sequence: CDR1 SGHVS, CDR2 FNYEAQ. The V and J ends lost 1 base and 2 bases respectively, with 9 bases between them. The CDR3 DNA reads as TGTGCCAGCAGCTTAGACACAGGAACCTACAATGAGCAGTTCTTC. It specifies CASSLDTGTYNEQFF.

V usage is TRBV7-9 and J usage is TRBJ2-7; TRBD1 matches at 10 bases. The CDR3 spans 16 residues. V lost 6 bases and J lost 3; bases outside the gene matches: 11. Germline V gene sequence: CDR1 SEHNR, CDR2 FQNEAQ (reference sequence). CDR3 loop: CASRPAQRDRGYEQYF. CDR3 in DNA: TGTGCCAGCAGACCCGCCCAGCGGGACAGGGGCTACGAGCAGTACTTC.